This is a list of T cell receptor beta chains from one sample in a study of T cell changes during pregnancy in multiple sclerosis. TCRdb keeps only in-frame clones here, not all; method: immunoSEQ multiplex PCR. There are roughly 60,000 clones in the sample; 90% to 95% occur only once, and 0.8% to 1% lies in the top ten. The input for sequencing was peripheral blood, taken before pregnancy. These receptors were obtained from a female donor with multiple sclerosis, enrolled in a pregnancy study. CDR3s include the opening cysteine and the closing phenylalanine or tryptophan. The D gene is left open where the match is weak. The listing skips clone size in some rows; elsewhere it reads once, few, many or a size class.

clone_size j_call v_call d_call cdr3_aa cdr3_nt
once TRBJ2-3 TRBV7-2 TRBD1 CASSLAGQGVDTQYF TGTGCCAGCAGCTTAGCGGGACAGGGGGTCGATACGCAGTATTTT
- TRBJ1-2 TRBV18 - CASSPQGIDYGYTF TGTGCCAGCTCACCTCAGGGGATTGACTATGGCTACACCTTC
- TRBJ1-1 TRBV5-1 TRBD1 CASSLSGQGALGGEAFF TGCGCCAGCAGCTTGTCTGGACAGGGGGCGCTTGGTGGTGAAGCTTTCTTT
- TRBJ1-2 TRBV5-3 - CARSQTVRLYGYTF TGTGCCAGAAGCCAAACAGTCCGCCTCTATGGCTACACCTTC
- TRBJ2-1 TRBV9 TRBD2 CASSVLAGGLDEQFF TGTGCCAGCAGCGTATTAGCGGGGGGGCTGGATGAGCAGTTCTTC
- TRBJ2-1 TRBV5-4 TRBD2 CASSFGGAKGYNEQFF TGTGCCAGCAGCTTCGGGGGGGCTAAGGGCTACAATGAGCAGTTCTTC
- TRBJ1-2 TRBV27 - CASSSRDKWDGYTF TGTGCCAGCAGTTCACGGGACAAATGGGATGGCTACACCTTC
- TRBJ2-3 TRBV6-5 - CASSLLGLSSTDTQYF TGTGCCAGCAGTTTGCTCGGACTGTCTAGCACAGATACGCAGTATTTT
- TRBJ1-1 TRBV19 TRBD1 CASSIRQGARGTEAFF TGTGCCAGTAGTATTAGGCAGGGGGCGAGGGGCACTGAAGCTTTCTTT
- TRBJ2-5 TRBV7-9 TRBD1 CASSFQRTGQETQYF TGTGCCAGCAGCTTTCAACGGACAGGACAAGAGACCCAGTACTTC
few TRBJ1-3 TRBV5-4 - CASSPDSFSGNTIYF TGTGCCAGCAGCCCGGACAGCTTCTCTGGAAACACCATATATTTT
- TRBJ2-7 TRBV6-5 TRBD1 CASKLSGTVSYEQYF TGTGCCAGCAAGTTATCGGGGACAGTCTCCTACGAGCAGTACTTC
- TRBJ2-2 TRBV19 - CASQYGVQGRNTGELFF TGTGCCAGTCAGTATGGGGTCCAGGGGCGAAACACCGGGGAGCTGTTTTTT
- TRBJ1-2 TRBV5-6 TRBD1 CASSLDTGALYPNYGYTF TGTGCCAGCAGCTTGGACACAGGGGCCCTTTATCCTAACTATGGCTACACCTTC
- TRBJ2-3 TRBV5-1 TRBD2 CASSLAGGDTDTQYF TGCGCCAGCAGCTTAGCGGGGGGGGACACAGATACGCAGTATTTT
- TRBJ1-1 TRBV5-4 - CASSQGNRALGTEAFF TGTGCCAGCAGCCAAGGAAACAGGGCCCTCGGGACTGAAGCTTTCTTT
- TRBJ1-2 TRBV6-5 TRBD1 CASSQQGVYGYTF TGTGCCAGCAGCCAACAGGGGGTCTATGGCTACACCTTC
- TRBJ2-1 TRBV11-3 - CASSPLPSSYNEQFF TGTGCCAGCAGCCCCCTCCCCAGCTCCTACAATGAGCAGTTCTTC
- TRBJ1-1 TRBV21-1 - CAGRRVGTGRNTEAFF TGTGCCGGCCGAAGAGTTGGGACAGGGCGGAACACTGAAGCTTTCTTT
few TRBJ2-1 TRBV10-2 - CASSEKEYYNEQFF TGCGCCAGCAGTGAGAAGGAGTACTACAATGAGCAGTTCTTC
- TRBJ2-2 TRBV7-9 TRBD1 CASSTGTGGNGELFF TGTGCCAGCAGCACCGGGACAGGGGGCAACGGGGAGCTGTTTTTT
- TRBJ1-5 TRBV10-3 TRBD1 CAISELQGGEPQHF TGTGCCATCAGTGAGTTACAGGGGGGTGAGCCCCAGCATTTT
- TRBJ2-1 TRBV19 - CASSMIPSRGLNEQFF TGTGCCAGTAGTATGATCCCTAGTCGCGGTCTCAATGAGCAGTTCTTC
- TRBJ1-1 TRBV19 TRBD1 CASSTGQGAVNTEAFF TGTGCCAGTAGTACGGGACAGGGGGCAGTGAACACTGAAGCTTTCTTT
few TRBJ2-7 TRBV5-1 - CASSLFGQNYEQYF TGCGCCAGCAGCTTGTTTGGACAGAACTACGAGCAGTACTTC
- TRBJ1-2 TRBV7-2 - CASSSRVRDGRNGYTF TGTGCCAGCAGCTCAAGGGTCAGGGACGGGAGGAATGGCTACACCTTC
once TRBJ2-7 TRBV10-3 TRBD1 CAITGGQGIYEQYF TGTGCCATCACGGGAGGACAGGGGATTTACGAGCAGTACTTC
- TRBJ1-6 TRBV6-5 - CASRSQDSPLHF TGTGCCAGCAGGTCTCAGGATTCACCCCTCCACTTT
- TRBJ2-1 TRBV4-2 TRBD1 CASRTSTGANYNEQFF TGTGCCAGCAGGACCTCTACAGGGGCGAACTACAATGAGCAGTTCTTC
- TRBJ1-2 TRBV29-1 TRBD1 CSVDRTGSGYTF TGCAGCGTTGATCGGACAGGGTCTGGCTACACCTTC
- TRBJ2-2 TRBV5-4 TRBD1 CASSSQGALGTGELFF TGTGCCAGCAGCTCCCAGGGGGCGCTGGGCACCGGGGAGCTGTTTTTT
- TRBJ2-2 TRBV9 - CASSVEETGVTGELFF TGTGCCAGCAGCGTAGAAGAGACAGGAGTTACCGGGGAGCTGTTTTTT
- TRBJ1-2 TRBV10-3 TRBD1 CAIRHPGQGGDYGYTF TGTGCCATCAGACACCCCGGACAGGGTGGGGACTATGGCTACACCTTC
- TRBJ2-1 TRBV5-6 TRBD2 CASSFFSRGGYNEQFF TGTGCCAGCAGCTTTTTTAGCCGGGGGGGCTACAATGAGCAGTTCTTC
- TRBJ1-2 TRBV9 - CASSVGGTNYGYTF TGTGCCAGCAGCGTAGGCGGCACTAACTATGGCTACACCTTC
once TRBJ1-3 TRBV5-1 - CASSSGLPFSGNTIYF TGCGCCAGCAGCTCAGGGTTGCCCTTCTCTGGAAACACCATATATTTT
- TRBJ2-7 TRBV7-2 - CASSPSRDIYEQYF TGTGCCAGCAGCCCGTCCCGGGACATATACGAGCAGTACTTC
- TRBJ1-1 TRBV6-4 - CASSEGDGNTEAFF TGTGCCAGCAGCGAGGGGGATGGGAACACTGAAGCTTTCTTT
- TRBJ2-7 TRBV9 - CASSVEQDYEQYF TGTGCCAGCAGCGTAGAACAGGACTACGAGCAGTACTTC
- TRBJ2-7 TRBV4-3 - CASSHRGPYSEQYF TGCGCCAGCAGCCACAGGGGTCCCTACAGCGAGCAGTACTTC
- TRBJ2-1 TRBV6-4 - CASSDLEVGGEQFF TGTGCCAGCAGTGACTTAGAGGTCGGAGGGGAGCAGTTCTTC
- TRBJ2-7 TRBV5-4 - CASSPGHYYEQYF TGTGCCAGCAGCCCGGGACACTACTACGAGCAGTACTTC
few TRBJ2-2 TRBV30 - CAWSGSRDYTGELFF TGTGCCTGGAGCGGCAGCAGGGACTACACCGGGGAGCTGTTTTTT
- TRBJ1-1 TRBV5-5 TRBD1 CASSIIRGRSTEAFF TGTGCCAGCAGCATAATCAGGGGGCGGTCGACTGAAGCTTTCTTT
- TRBJ1-2 TRBV25-1 - CASRESRGKGYTF TGTGCCAGCAGAGAAAGTCGAGGTAAAGGCTACACCTTC
- TRBJ1-1 TRBV10-3 - CATRTRNTEAFF TGTGCCACAAGGACAAGGAACACTGAAGCTTTCTTT
- TRBJ1-3 TRBV19 TRBD1 CASNGEGQHTGNTIYF TGTGCCAGTAACGGTGAGGGACAGCATACTGGAAACACCATATATTTT
once TRBJ1-6 TRBV5-4 TRBD1 CASSSPGQGNSPLHF TGTGCCAGCAGCTCGCCGGGACAGGGGAATTCACCCCTCCACTTT
- TRBJ1-4 TRBV10-3 - CAIKGQQGEKLFF TGTGCCATCAAAGGACAGCAGGGAGAAAAACTGTTTTTT
- TRBJ2-1 TRBV27 TRBD1 CASMPGTGYGFEQFF TGTGCCAGCATGCCTGGGACAGGGTACGGTTTTGAGCAGTTCTTC
- TRBJ1-2 TRBV6-4 TRBD1 CASSDSRQGVYGYTF TGTGCCAGCAGTGACTCGAGACAGGGCGTATATGGCTACACCTTC
many TRBJ2-1 TRBV6-1 TRBD2 CASSEGGGAADEQFF TGTGCCAGCAGTGAGGGCGGGGGGGCCGCCGATGAGCAGTTCTTC
- TRBJ2-1 TRBV29-1 - CSVDLVSNEQFF TGCAGCGTCGATTTAGTGAGCAATGAGCAGTTCTTC